This T cell receptor beta chain was identified during a study of T cells in Graves' hyperthyroidism and ophthalmopathy. As for the study in general: Initial diagnosis, before any treatment, was when peripheral blood was collected.

This clonotype was seen a few times. What it binds is unknown. V lost 2 bases, J lost 6 bases, and 8 bases stayed unmatched. This CDR3 comprises 15 residues. Germline CDR1 and CDR2: SEHNR and FQNEAQ (reference sequence). Regarding the study as a whole: Ophthalmopathy and stable hyperthyroidism were separated by a 13 V-J model. With a median lead of about six months before onset, the model predicted ophthalmopathy.

Using RNA transcripts as the source, TCR beta CDR3 regions were amplified. Using the HTBI primer set, a first-round RT-PCR was run on the TCR CDR3. TCRdb re-analysed the multiplex PCR reads in MiXCR, keeping a single row per CDR3 protein. This sample has roughly 420,000 distinct CDR3 sequences, with approximately 14% found just once. From approximately 9.1 ml of fresh peripheral blood, PBMCs were isolated. The sequencing sample was made of blood. The TCR was taken from a young woman with Graves' hyperthyroidism. The genes are TRBV7-9 and TRBJ2-3; 7 nucleotides align to TRBD1. The CDR3 loop reads CASSLITGAGDTQYF. The CDR3 DNA sequence: TGTGCCAGCAGCTTAATAACAGGGGCTGGGGATACGCAGTATTTT. Complete variable domain (other parts from reference TRBV7-9 and TRBJ2-3): DTGVSQNPRHKITKRGQNVTFRCDPISEHNRLYWYRQTLGQGPEFLTYFQNEAQLEKSRLLSDRFSAERPKGSFSTLEIQRTEQGDSAMYLCASSLITGAGDTQYFGPGTRLTVL.